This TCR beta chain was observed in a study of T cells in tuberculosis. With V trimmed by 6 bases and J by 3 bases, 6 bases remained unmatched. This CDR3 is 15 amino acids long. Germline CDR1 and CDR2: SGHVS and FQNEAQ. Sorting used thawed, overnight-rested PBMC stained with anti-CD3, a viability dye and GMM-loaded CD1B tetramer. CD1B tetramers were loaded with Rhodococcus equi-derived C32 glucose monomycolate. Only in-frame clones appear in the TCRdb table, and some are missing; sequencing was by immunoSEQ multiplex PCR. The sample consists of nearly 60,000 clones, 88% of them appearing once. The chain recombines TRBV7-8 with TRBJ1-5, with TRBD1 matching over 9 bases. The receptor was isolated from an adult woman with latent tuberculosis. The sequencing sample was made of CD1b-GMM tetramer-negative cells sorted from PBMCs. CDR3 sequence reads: CASSLGDRDNQPQHF. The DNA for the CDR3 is TGTGCCAGCAGTCTAGGGGACAGGGACAATCAGCCCCAGCATTTT.